These 10 T cell receptor beta chains were sequenced from one sample in a study of blood T cell repertoires in COVID-19. Assay: immunoSEQ multiplex PCR; the TCRdb copy retains only in-frame clones and omits some. The table includes 250,000 to 350,000 clones, roughly 92% detected once. The specimen was peripheral blood. The origin of the receptors is a woman aged 30 to 39 with COVID-19, enrolled during active disease.

The chain links TRBV6-5 to TRBJ2-2; 7 bases map to TRBD2. Germline V gene lookup returns CDR1 MNHEY and CDR2 SVGAGI. V gave up 6 bases and J gave up 7 bases; unmatched junction bases: 11. The CDR3 totals 15 residues. The CDR3, as DNA: TGTGCCAGCAGGGGGTGGAGCGGGAACGGCGGGGAGCTGTTTTTT. This encodes CASRGWSGNGGELFF.

This CDR3 is CASSVWLAGSYNEQFF. Written as DNA, the CDR3 is TGTGCCAGCAGCGTTTGGTTAGCGGGATCCTACAATGAGCAGTTCTTC. The genes are TRBV9 and TRBJ2-1, with 8 bases aligning to TRBD2. CDR1 SGDLS and CDR2 YYNGEE come from the germline V gene. V lost 2 bases to trimming and J lost 1 base; unmatched junction nucleotides: 5. This CDR3 comprises 16 residues.

The V gene is TRBV12-5, the J gene TRBJ1-2; no clear D. The CDR3 has 16 residues. CDR1 is LGHNT, CDR2 FRNRAP, per germline. Trimming cost V 0 bases and J 4 bases, with 15 bases left between them. CDR3 nucleotide sequence: TGTGCTAGTGGTTTGGTACTGGAGAGATTACCCTATGGCTACACCTTC. Protein: CASGLVLERLPYGYTF. The full variable domain, its missing parts supplied by reference TRBV12-5 and TRBJ1-2, is DARVTQTPRHKVTEMGQEVTMRCQPILGHNTVFWYRQTMMQGLELLAYFRNRAPLDDSGMPKDRFSAEMPDATLATLKIQPSEPRDSAVYFCASGLVLERLPYGYTFGSGTRLTVV.

The genes are TRBV19 and TRBJ1-1; weak D call: TRBD1 (6 bases). V lost 6 bases and J 1 base, leaving 12 bases between the germline ends. Germline CDR1 reads LNHDA; CDR2 reads SQIVND (reference sequence). This CDR3 region has 14 residues. The CDR3 nucleotides are TGTGCCAGTAGGCCGCAACAGGGGAACACTGAAGCTTTCTTT. Translation: CASRPQQGNTEAFF.

The CDR3 loop reads CASSLTGVNTEAFF. The CDR3 bases are TGCGCCAGCAGCTTGACAGGGGTGAACACTGAAGCTTTCTTT. The rearrangement joins TRBV5-1 to TRBJ1-1, with 7 bases matching TRBD1. CDR1 is SGHRS, CDR2 YFSETQ, per germline. The V and J ends lost 1 base and 0 bases, in that order; junction bases with no gene match: 0. The CDR3 runs 14 residues.

The J gene is TRBJ1-1, the V gene TRBV5-1, with a tentative D call TRBD1 (6 bases). Germline values: CDR1 SGHRS, CDR2 YFSETQ. The germline V and J ends were trimmed by 2 bases and 2 bases, with 10 bases remaining between them. This CDR3 has 14 amino acids. CDR3 loop: CASSFAQGNTEAFF. The CDR3 DNA sequence: TGCGCCAGCAGCTTCGCACAGGGCAACACTGAAGCTTTCTTT.

This clone was seen many times. CDR3 protein: CASMDRGMYNSPLHF. DNA of the CDR3: TGTGCCAGTATGGACAGGGGGATGTATAATTCACCCCTCCACTTT. V and J are TRBV19 and TRBJ1-6; TRBD1 matches 10 bases. This CDR3 has 15 residues. CDR1 is LNHDA, CDR2 SQIVND, per germline (reference sequence). With V trimmed by 7 bases and J by 4 bases, 4 bases remained unmatched.

The chain recombines TRBV2 with TRBJ1-4; TRBD1 aligns across 10 bases. CDR1 SNHLY and CDR2 FYNNEI come from the germline V gene. The CDR3 has 14 residues. V lost 7 bases to trimming and J lost 6 bases; unmatched junction nucleotides: 5. This CDR3 reads CASNDRGLDEKLFF. The DNA of the CDR3 is TGTGCCAGCAACGACAGGGGGCTGGATGAAAAACTGTTTTTT.

The chain has TRBV29-1 and TRBJ2-2; 7 bases match TRBD1. The V gene end was trimmed by 4 bases and the J gene end by 3 bases; junction bases not matched to a gene: 5. There are 14 residues in the CDR3. Germline V gene lookup returns CDR1 SQVTM and CDR2 ANQGSEA. The CDR3 sequence is CSVAGTEYTGELFF. CDR3 sequence (DNA): TGCAGCGTTGCCGGGACAGAGTACACCGGGGAGCTGTTTTTT.

The chain recombines TRBV5-1 with TRBJ1-2; a possible D gene is TRBD1 (5 bases). CDR1 is SGHRS and CDR2 is YFSETQ in the germline V gene. Trimming removed 0 bases from V and 2 bases from J, with 11 bases in between. This CDR3 is 15 amino acids long. CDR3 in amino acids: CASSLVGQTNYGYTF. CDR3 nucleotides: TGCGCCAGCAGCTTGGTTGGACAAACCAACTATGGCTACACCTTC.